What follows describes a single T cell receptor (beta chain). The CDR3 has 15 amino acids. V dropped 5 bases and J dropped 9 bases, with 20 bases sitting between them. Germline-derived CDR1 and CDR2 are SGHNT and YENEEA. The sample belongs to a study of blood T cell repertoires in COVID-19. On the study more broadly: Acute and convalescent COVID-19 samples came from the United States, Italy and Spain. Sources were T cells, B-cell-depleted T cells, or PBMCs; the material itself was cDNA or gDNA.

Per the original data handling: Reference gene primer amplification gave estimated nucleated cell counts. The protocol was immunoSEQ multiplex PCR, while the TCRdb copy is restricted to in-frame clones and leaves out a portion. That table furnishes V, J and clone size, whereas the DNA furnished D and trimming. The table records around 50,000 clones, roughly 90% of them present only once. This chain connects TRBV11-3 to TRBJ2-1; possibly TRBD2 for D (5 bases). This clonotype originated in a human donor in a cohort sampled during active COVID-19. The sequenced sample consisted of peripheral blood. CDR3 coding DNA: TGTGCCAGCAGCCCAACTCTTGGATCGAGCGGTGAGCAGTTCTTC. This encodes CASSPTLGSSGEQFF.